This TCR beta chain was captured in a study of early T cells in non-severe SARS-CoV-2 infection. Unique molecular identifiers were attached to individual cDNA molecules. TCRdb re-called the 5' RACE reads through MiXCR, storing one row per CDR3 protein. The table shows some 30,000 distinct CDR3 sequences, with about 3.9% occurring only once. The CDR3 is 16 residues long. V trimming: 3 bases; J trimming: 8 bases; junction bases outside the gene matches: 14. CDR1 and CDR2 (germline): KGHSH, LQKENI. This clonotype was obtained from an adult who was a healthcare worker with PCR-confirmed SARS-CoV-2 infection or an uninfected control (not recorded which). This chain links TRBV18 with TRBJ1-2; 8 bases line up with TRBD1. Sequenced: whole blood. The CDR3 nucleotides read TGTGCCAGCTCACCGACAGGGGCCCTCAAAAGGGAGGGCTACACCTTC. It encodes CASSPTGALKREGYTF.